Sequencing of this TCR beta chain was carried out in a study of low-dose radiotherapy and immunotherapy resistance in tumors. Study summary: Cohort 1 was treated with 0.5 Gy per fraction at 2-week intervals, amounting to 6.5 Gy overall.

With V trimmed by 3 bases and J by 10 bases, 7 bases remained unmatched. The CDR3 is 15 amino acids. Per germline, CDR1 KGHDR and CDR2 SFDVKD. Alpha and beta chains were covered, as first-strand cDNA relied on TRAV- and TRBV-specific primers. With a V-primer adapter and a constant-region primer, TCRs were amplified for about 20 PCR cycles. TCRdb ran MiXCR on the reads and lists one entry per CDR3 protein. The repertoire consists of under 95,000 distinct CDR3 sequences, with less than 20% occurring once and the leading ten covering approximately 1.5%. In its sample, this clonotype is medium-sized (0.01 to 0.1%). Stated time point: after trial treatment. Indicated treatment: LDRT plus nivolumab, ipilimumab, low-dose cyclophosphamide and aspirin (RACIN trial).

The sequenced sample was PBMCs, obtained after low-dose radiotherapy plus immunotherapy. The clonotype originates from a male donor with prostate cancer. The V call is TRBV24-1, the J call TRBJ2-1; 11 positions agree with TRBD2. For the CDR3, the DNA is TGTGCCACCAGTGATCTAGCGGGAGGTGGGAGCGAGCAGTTCTTC. The encoded protein is CATSDLAGGGSEQFF.